The 14 T cell receptor beta chains below were found in one sample sequenced in a study of cytomegalovirus exposure and HLA in healthy donors. It was with 60 Vbeta and 13 Jbeta primers that the PCR ran. This table comes from immunoSEQ multiplex PCR, and its TCRdb copy is limited to in-frame clones, with some not included. The data hold 150,000 to 200,000 clones, with less than 90% observed a single time. The sample consisted of PBMCs. These receptors all come from a boy younger than 18 in good health and CMV-seronegative.

Comments on this clone: An end of the junction differs from the germline gene, which may be a read error. The J gene is TRBJ1-2, the V gene TRBV5-1; maybe TRBD1 (5 bases). The CDR3 length is 12 residues. Germline V lookup: CDR1 SGHRS, CDR2 YFSETQ. CDR3 region: CASSAGGNGYAF. Here the CDR3 DNA reads TGCGCCAGCAGCGCGGGGGGGAATGGCTACGCCTTC.

This clone was seen a handful of times. The chain uses TRBV2 and TRBJ2-3; TRBD2 matches at 14 bases. The length of the CDR3 is 15 residues. The V segment lost 8 bases and the J segment 5 bases; nucleotides outside the gene matches: 6. CDR1 and CDR2 (germline): SNHLY, FYNNEI. CDR3 DNA sequence: TGTGCCAGCCAGGGACTAGCGGGAGTTCAAGATACGCAGTATTTT. This translates into CASQGLAGVQDTQYF.

The chain combines TRBV29-1 with TRBJ2-4; the match to TRBD1 covers 9 bases. CDR1 and CDR2 from the germline V gene are SQVTM and ANQGSEA. With 7 bases clipped from V and 10 bases from J, the junction kept 11 bases outside the gene matches. The CDR3 runs to 13 residues. CDR3 nucleotide sequence: TGCAGCGGGTGGGACAGGGTAAACTTAATTCAGTACTTC. It specifies CSGWDRVNLIQYF.

This rearrangement joins TRBV5-1 to TRBJ2-7; 8 bases line up with TRBD1. The CDR3 is made up of 12 amino acids. The germline V gene encodes CDR1 SGHRS and CDR2 YFSETQ. The J segment lost 6 bases and the V segment lost 4 bases, leaving 3 bases of the junction unmatched. The CDR3: CASSAGQGEQYF. In DNA, the CDR3 is TGCGCCAGCAGCGCCGGACAGGGCGAGCAGTACTTC.

This clone showed up just once. The V and J genes are TRBV5-1 and TRBJ2-2; 10 positions agree with TRBD1. Germline assignment: CDR1 SGHRS and CDR2 YFSETQ. The CDR3 has 16 amino acids. The ends lost 2 bases at V and 6 bases at J; junction bases unmatched: 7. CDR3 in amino acids: CASSFLTGGESGELFF. The CDR3 region has the DNA TGCGCCAGCAGCTTCCTGACAGGGGGCGAGTCCGGGGAGCTGTTTTTT.

This clone showed up just a few times. The chain joins TRBV9 to TRBJ2-1, with D maybe TRBD2 (5 bases). This CDR3 is built from 14 residues. V lost 4 bases and J lost 8, with 16 bases in between. Germline loops: CDR1 SGDLS, CDR2 YYNGEE. As DNA, the CDR3 is TGTGCCAGCAGCCCCGCGATGGCGGGCTATGAGCAGTTCTTC. This encodes CASSPAMAGYEQFF. Based on the CDR3 plus reference TRBV9 and TRBJ2-1, the full variable domain is DSGVTQTPKHLITATGQRVTLRCSPRSGDLSVYWYQQSLDQGLQFLIQYYNGEERAKGNILERFSAQQFPDLHSELNLSSLELGDSALYFCASSPAMAGYEQFFGPGTRLTVL.

This clone was seen a few times. The J gene is TRBJ1-5, the V gene TRBV7-9; 7 nucleotides match TRBD1. CDR3 length: 13 amino acids. Germline values: CDR1 SEHNR, CDR2 FQNEAQ (reference sequence). V trimming: 3 bases; J trimming: 7 bases; junction bases outside the gene matches: 3. The CDR3 spells CASSFRGDQPQHF. The CDR3 DNA reads as TGTGCCAGCAGCTTCAGGGGGGACCAGCCCCAGCATTTT.

The chain carries TRBV9 and TRBJ2-1, with D unresolved. The CDR3 extends over 14 amino acids. V lost 0 bases to trimming and J lost 3 bases, with 7 bases between them. Germline V gene sequence: CDR1 SGDLS, CDR2 YYNGEE. CDR3 protein: CASSVGLVYNEQFF. The DNA for the CDR3 is TGTGCCAGCAGCGTAGGTCTAGTCTACAATGAGCAGTTCTTC. Variable domain in full (rest from reference TRBV9 and TRBJ2-1): DSGVTQTPKHLITATGQRVTLRCSPRSGDLSVYWYQQSLDQGLQFLIQYYNGEERAKGNILERFSAQQFPDLHSELNLSSLELGDSALYFCASSVGLVYNEQFFGPGTRLTVL.

This rearrangement joins TRBV27 to TRBJ2-3; 8 positions match TRBD2. CDR1 and CDR2 (germline): MNHEY, SMNVEV (reference sequence). V lost 0 bases to trimming and J lost 3 bases; unmatched junction nucleotides: 8. The CDR3 totals 17 residues. The chain's CDR3 is CASSLSSSGRSTDTQYF. In DNA, the CDR3 is TGTGCCAGCAGTTTATCGTCCAGCGGGAGATCTACAGATACGCAGTATTTT.

A few counts support this clone. This sequence joins TRBV6-1 and TRBJ1-4; D is perhaps TRBD1 (6 bases). Germline CDR1 is MNHNS and CDR2 is SASEGT. This CDR3 is 13 amino acids long. The V gene lost 9 bases and the J gene lost 5 bases, with 13 bases spanning the gap. DNA of the CDR3: TGTGCCAGTCTAGGACAGCAGAATGAAAAACTGTTTTTT. Encoded protein: CASLGQQNEKLFF.

The J gene is TRBJ1-2, the V gene TRBV6-5; D not resolved. There are 14 residues in the CDR3. Germline loops: CDR1 MNHEY, CDR2 SVGAGI. The V end was cut by 4 bases, the J end by 4 bases, with 13 bases between. Here the CDR3 reads CASSSAGESYGYTF. The CDR3 region has the DNA TGTGCCAGCAGTTCAGCTGGAGAGAGCTATGGCTACACCTTC.

The rearrangement links TRBV6-1 to TRBJ2-1, with TRBD2 identical over 7 bases. Per the germline V gene, CDR1 is MNHNS and CDR2 is SASEGT. Germline trimming cut 3 bases from V and 2 bases from J; bases unmatched to any gene: 4. This CDR3 has 15 residues. CDR3 in DNA: TGTGCCAGCAGTGATAGCGGGCGCCCCTACAATGAGCAGTTCTTC. Translation: CASSDSGRPYNEQFF.

The chain is built from TRBV6-1 and TRBJ1-2, with 9 positions matching TRBD1. Germline loops: CDR1 MNHNS, CDR2 SASEGT. V shed 6 bases and J 5 bases; nucleotides not matched to a gene: 10. The CDR3 loop spans 15 amino acids. The CDR3 region has the DNA TGTGCCAGCAGGGGCCCGGGACAGGGATGGTATGGCTACACCTTC. This encodes CASRGPGQGWYGYTF.

V and J are TRBV5-4 and TRBJ2-1, with 7 bases matching TRBD1. Losses at the gene ends were 3 bases for V and 0 bases for J; bases not matched to a gene: 3. This CDR3 has 15 residues. The germline CDR1 and CDR2 sequences are SGHNT and YYREEE (reference sequence). CDR3 sequence: CASSSGDSSYNEQFF. The CDR3 coding sequence is TGTGCCAGCAGCTCTGGGGACAGCTCCTACAATGAGCAGTTCTTC.